A single sample is the source of the 14 T cell receptor beta chains below, sequenced in a study of T cell responses to AZD1222 COVID-19 vaccine. TCRdb's copy holds only in-frame clones and misses some; the assay was immunoSEQ multiplex PCR. The sample yields around 84,000 clones, approximately 86% seen once. The source was peripheral blood, collected on day 0 of AZD1222 vaccination. The receptors originated from an adult in good health.

The chain is built from TRBV6-4 and TRBJ1-3; D might be TRBD1 (5 bases). Trimming shortened V by 10 bases and J by 2 bases, and 12 bases separated the two germline ends. Germline values: CDR1 MRHNA, CDR2 SNTAGT. The CDR3 extends over 13 amino acids. CDR3: CATPGRTGNTIYF. DNA of the CDR3: TGTGCCACCCCGGGACGGACTGGAAACACCATATATTTT.

This sequence joins TRBV27 and TRBJ2-3; no reliable D call. The V end lost 1 base, the J end lost 5 bases, and 7 bases lay between the germline ends. The germline gives CDR1 MNHEY, CDR2 SMNVEV (reference sequence). This CDR3 spans 13 amino acids. DNA for the CDR3: TGTGCCAGCAGTTTATGGGGTAAAGATACGCAGTATTTT. This codes for CASSLWGKDTQYF.

The chain has TRBV2 and TRBJ2-1; D may be TRBD1 (5 bases). Germline CDR1 is SNHLY and CDR2 is FYNNEI. Trimming cost V 6 bases and J 6 bases, with 6 bases left between them. The CDR3 covers 11 residues. CDR3 protein: CASSQGNEQFF. Here the CDR3 DNA reads TGTGCCAGCAGCCAGGGCAATGAGCAGTTCTTC.

V is TRBV6-5 and J is TRBJ1-4, with D possibly matching TRBD1 (5 bases). The V end lost 2 bases, the J end lost 10 bases, and 11 bases lay between the germline ends. This CDR3 has 13 amino acids. Germline assignment: CDR1 MNHEY and CDR2 SVGAGI. Written as DNA, the CDR3 is TGTGCCAGCAGTTACCGGGGGGAAAGAAAACTGTTTTTT. It codes for CASSYRGERKLFF.

This chain connects TRBV7-9 to TRBJ2-1; D remains ambiguous. This CDR3 is built from 13 residues. The V end lost 5 bases, the J end lost 8 bases, and 13 bases lay between the germline ends. Germline V CDR1 and CDR2: SEHNR, FQNEAQ (reference sequence). The CDR3 region has the DNA TGTGCCAGCAGCCCACCTTCGGTTGATGAGCAGTTCTTC. Residues: CASSPPSVDEQFF.

The chain has TRBV19 and TRBJ2-1; unclear D gene. The CDR3 sequence is 12 residues long. Germline CDR1 and CDR2: LNHDA and SQIVND (reference sequence). V was pared by 5 bases and J by 4 bases, with 6 bases between. The CDR3 coding sequence is TGTGCCAGTAGTTTTGAGTACAATGAGCAGTTCTTC. Translating gives CASSFEYNEQFF.

The chain joins TRBV28 to TRBJ2-1; 9 bases align to TRBD2. From germline, CDR1 is MDHEN and CDR2 SYDVKM. The CDR3 is 14 amino acids. J lost 9 bases, V lost 5 bases, and 8 bases had no gene match. DNA of the CDR3: TGTGCCAGCAGTGCCGGGACTAGCCTCAGTGAGCAGTTCTTC. As protein: CASSAGTSLSEQFF.

The CDR3 protein is CASSYSGEENQPQHF. In DNA form, the CDR3 reads TGTGCCAGCAGTTACTCCGGGGAGGAGAATCAGCCCCAGCATTTT. V is TRBV6-6 and J is TRBJ1-5, with D unresolved. The CDR3 spans 15 residues. Germline CDR1 MNHNY, CDR2 SVGAGI (reference sequence). The germline V and J ends were trimmed by 0 bases and 4 bases, with 10 bases remaining between them.

The genes are TRBV30 and TRBJ2-2; 9 bases match TRBD2. Trimming took 2 bases from V and 7 from J; bases not matched to a gene: 8. The length of the CDR3 is 15 residues. Per germline, CDR1 GTSNPN and CDR2 SVGIG (reference sequence). The CDR3 DNA follows: TGTGCCTGGAGTCTTAGCGGGAGTCACGGCGGGGAGCTGTTTTTT. Its protein product is CAWSLSGSHGGELFF.

The rearrangement links TRBV28 to TRBJ2-1, with 8 bases aligning to TRBD1. V lost 5 bases, J lost 5 bases, and 14 bases stayed unmatched. CDR3 size: 17 residues. The germline CDR1 and CDR2 sequences are MDHEN and SYDVKM. The CDR3 loop is CASSSRWDRIFDNEQFF. In DNA form, the CDR3 reads TGTGCCAGCAGTAGCAGATGGGACAGGATCTTTGACAATGAGCAGTTCTTC.

The chain uses TRBV19 and TRBJ1-5, with D unclear. The CDR3 totals 15 residues. V was shortened by 3 bases and J by 0 bases, with 9 bases between the two germline ends. Germline assignment: CDR1 LNHDA and CDR2 SQIVND (reference sequence). Here the CDR3 DNA reads TGTGCCAGTAGTATTCCAGGAGATAGCAATCAGCCCCAGCATTTT. It translates to CASSIPGDSNQPQHF.

V usage is TRBV7-2 and J usage is TRBJ2-3; 11 nucleotides align to TRBD2. The CDR3 is 18 residues long. J lost 6 bases, V lost 5 bases, and 16 bases had no gene match. The germline V gene has CDR1 SGHTA and CDR2 FQGNSA. CDR3 in amino acids: CASSPRRTSGPHWDTQYF. The CDR3 DNA reads TGTGCCAGCAGCCCCCGACGGACTAGCGGGCCACACTGGGATACGCAGTATTTT. Full variable domain (rest looked up from reference TRBV7-2 and TRBJ2-3): GAGVSQSPSNKVTEKGKDVELRCDPISGHTALYWYRQSLGQGLEFLIYFQGNSAPDKSGLPSDRFSAERTGGSVSTLTIQRTQQEDSAVYLCASSPRRTSGPHWDTQYFGPGTRLTVL.

This rearrangement joins TRBV28 to TRBJ2-7; TRBD1 matches 7 bases. The V and J ends lost 4 bases and 3 bases, in that order; junction bases with no gene match: 12. The CDR3 has 16 amino acids. CDR1 and CDR2 from the germline V gene are MDHEN and SYDVKM. The CDR3 spells CASSWTIRDSLYEQYF. In DNA form, the CDR3 reads TGTGCCAGCAGTTGGACGATCCGGGACAGTCTCTACGAGCAGTACTTC.

The chain employs TRBV30 and TRBJ2-1, with TRBD1 matching over 7 bases. CDR1 is GTSNPN, CDR2 SVGIG, per germline (reference sequence). V lost 2 bases, J lost 7 bases, and 11 bases stayed unmatched. This CDR3 is 15 amino acids long. CDR3 in DNA: TGTGCCTGGAGTTGGGGAAACAGGGGACGGAATGAGCAGTTCTTC. It translates to CAWSWGNRGRNEQFF.